This T cell receptor beta chain derives from a study of cytomegalovirus exposure and HLA in healthy donors. Study-wide findings and caveats: In a later analysis, several top co-occurrence clusters appeared linked to parvovirus B19, influenza, CMV and Epstein-Barr virus. In vitro, a few CMV-associated chains proved specific for CMV antigens.

Per the germline V gene, CDR1 is SGHDT and CDR2 is YYEEEE. CDR3 length: 14 amino acids. V was clipped by 2 bases and J by 8 bases; unmatched bases: 6. In the PCR, 60 Vbeta and 13 Jbeta primers were used. Some clones are missing from TCRdb's copy, which holds only in-frame ones; the method was immunoSEQ multiplex PCR. The table records fewer than 150,000 clones, roughly three quarters of them present only once. Only a few counts were recorded for this clone. What it recognizes is unknown. The TCR sequence derives from a man aged 40-55 years in good health and CMV-seronegative. The rearrangement uses TRBV5-6 and TRBJ1-4; 7 bases agree with TRBD1. Sequencing input: PBMCs. CDR3 DNA: TGTGCCAGCAGCTTCGGGACAGACCGGGAAAAACTGTTTTTT. Its protein product is CASSFGTDREKLFF.